This TCR beta chain was captured by sequencing in a study of shared T cell receptors in the human thymus. Repertoires were generated with immunoSEQ multiplex PCR, while TCRdb's copy carries only in-frame clones and drops some. The data contain around 730,000 clones, 75% to 90% of them seen just once; the ten biggest clones take up 0.0095% to 0.011%. CDR3 length: 20 amino acids. In addition, the sample was reused for a study of human thymus T cells. That source notes: Samples came from healthy Finnish infants during open corrective cardiac surgery. Across thymic and blood repertoires, the usage of V and J genes appeared to be biased.

The sample was thymocytes. The source is a girl under three years old with a congenital heart defect. J is TRBJ2-5 and V is TRBV12-2; the D segment call TRBD2 is taken from the table without a DNA check. TRBV12-2 is classified as a pseudogene. CDR3 sequence: CAKRRLALSHGSVDQETQYF. The DNA of the CDR3 is TGTGCAAAACGTCGCTTAGCGTTGTCGCATGGGAGCGTCGACCAAGAGACCCAGTACTTC.